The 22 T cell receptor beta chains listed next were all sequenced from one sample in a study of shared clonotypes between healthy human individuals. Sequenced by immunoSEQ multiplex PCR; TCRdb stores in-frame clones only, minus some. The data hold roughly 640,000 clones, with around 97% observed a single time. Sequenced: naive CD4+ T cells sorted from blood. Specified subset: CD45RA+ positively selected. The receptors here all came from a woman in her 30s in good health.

CDR3 nucleotides: TGTGCCAGCAGTTACATCACAGGGGCAAGGGAAAAACTGTTTTTT. It codes for CASSYITGAREKLFF. The rearrangement links TRBV6-5 to TRBJ1-4, with TRBD1 matching 7 bases. The CDR3 consists of 15 residues. Germline loops: CDR1 MNHEY, CDR2 SVGAGI. V trimming: 2 bases; J trimming: 8 bases; junction bases outside the gene matches: 8.

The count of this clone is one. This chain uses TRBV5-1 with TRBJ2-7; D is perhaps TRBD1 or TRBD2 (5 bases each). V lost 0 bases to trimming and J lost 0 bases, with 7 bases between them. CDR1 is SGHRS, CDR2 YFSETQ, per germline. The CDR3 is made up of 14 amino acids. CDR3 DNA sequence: TGCGCCAGCAGCTTGGAGGGGACCTCCTACGAGCAGTACTTC. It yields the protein CASSLEGTSYEQYF.

DNA for the CDR3: TGTGCCAGCAGCCATTGGACTAGTGGTAATGAGCAGTTCTTC. Translation gives CASSHWTSGNEQFF. The chain joins TRBV28 to TRBJ2-1, with TRBD2 matching 7 bases. This CDR3 spans 14 amino acids. V shed 6 bases and J 7 bases; nucleotides not matched to a gene: 9. Germline loops: CDR1 MDHEN, CDR2 SYDVKM.

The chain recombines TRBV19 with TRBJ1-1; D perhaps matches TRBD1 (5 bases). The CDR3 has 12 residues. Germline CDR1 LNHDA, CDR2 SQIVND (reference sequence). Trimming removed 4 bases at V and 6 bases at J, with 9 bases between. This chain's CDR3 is CASSTAGPEAFF. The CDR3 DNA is TGTGCCAGTAGTACAGCGGGGCCTGAAGCTTTCTTT.

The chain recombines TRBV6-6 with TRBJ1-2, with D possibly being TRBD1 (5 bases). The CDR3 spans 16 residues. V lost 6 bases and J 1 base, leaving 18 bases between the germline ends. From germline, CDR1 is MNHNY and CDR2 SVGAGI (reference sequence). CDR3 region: CASRLSREAFNYGYTF. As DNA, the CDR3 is TGTGCCAGCAGGTTAAGCAGGGAAGCATTTAACTATGGCTACACCTTC.

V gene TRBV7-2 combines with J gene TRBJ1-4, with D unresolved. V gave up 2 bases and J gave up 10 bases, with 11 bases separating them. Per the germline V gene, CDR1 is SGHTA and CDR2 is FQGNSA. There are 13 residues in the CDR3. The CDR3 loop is CASSLNGFGKLFF. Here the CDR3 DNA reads TGTGCCAGCAGCTTAAATGGGTTCGGAAAACTGTTTTTT.

The CDR3 nucleotides are TGTGCCAGCAGCTCAACAGGGGCTGGGGCCAACGTCCTGACTTTC. This translates into CASSSTGAGANVLTF. The gene calls are TRBV11-1 and TRBJ2-6, with 7 bases that match TRBD1. CDR3 size: 15 residues. Trimming cost V 4 bases and J 2 bases; bases outside gene matches: 2. Germline loops: CDR1 SGHAT, CDR2 FQDESV (reference sequence).

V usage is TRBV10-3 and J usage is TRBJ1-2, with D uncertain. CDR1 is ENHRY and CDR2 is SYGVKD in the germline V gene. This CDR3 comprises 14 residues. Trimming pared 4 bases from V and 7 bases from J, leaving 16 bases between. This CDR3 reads CAISGDPSVGGYTF. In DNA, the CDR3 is TGTGCCATCAGTGGCGATCCCTCCGTGGGTGGCTACACCTTC.

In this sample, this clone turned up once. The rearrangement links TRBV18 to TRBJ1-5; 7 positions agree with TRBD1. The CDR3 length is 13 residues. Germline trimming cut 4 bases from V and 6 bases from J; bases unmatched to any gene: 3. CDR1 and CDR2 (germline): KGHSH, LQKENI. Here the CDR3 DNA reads TGTGCCAGCTCACTTACAGGGGTTCAGCCCCAGCATTTT. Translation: CASSLTGVQPQHF.

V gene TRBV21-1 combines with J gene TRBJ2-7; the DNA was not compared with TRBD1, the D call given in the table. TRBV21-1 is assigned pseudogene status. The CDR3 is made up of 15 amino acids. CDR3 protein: CASSKDRGFSYEQYF. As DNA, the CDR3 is TGTGCCAGCAGCAAAGACAGGGGGTTTTCCTACGAGCAGTACTTC.

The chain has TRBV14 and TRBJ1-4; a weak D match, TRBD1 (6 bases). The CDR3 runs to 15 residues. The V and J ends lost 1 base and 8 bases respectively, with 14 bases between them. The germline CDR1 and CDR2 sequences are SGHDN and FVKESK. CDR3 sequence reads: CASSQARGAGEKLFF. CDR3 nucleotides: TGTGCCAGCAGCCAAGCACGGGGGGCTGGAGAAAAACTGTTTTTT.

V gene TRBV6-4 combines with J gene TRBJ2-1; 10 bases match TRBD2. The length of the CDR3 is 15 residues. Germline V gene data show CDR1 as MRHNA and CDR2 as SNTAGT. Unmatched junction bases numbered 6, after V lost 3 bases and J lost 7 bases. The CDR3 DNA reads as TGTGCCAGCAGTGAGGTGTCTAGCGGGAGTAATGAGCAGTTCTTC. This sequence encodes CASSEVSSGSNEQFF.

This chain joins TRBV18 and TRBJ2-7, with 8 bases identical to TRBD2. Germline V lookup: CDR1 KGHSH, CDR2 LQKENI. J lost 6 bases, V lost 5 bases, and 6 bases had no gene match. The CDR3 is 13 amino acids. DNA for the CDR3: TGTGCCAGCTCATCGGGGGGGTCGGTCGAGCAGTACTTC. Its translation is CASSSGGSVEQYF.

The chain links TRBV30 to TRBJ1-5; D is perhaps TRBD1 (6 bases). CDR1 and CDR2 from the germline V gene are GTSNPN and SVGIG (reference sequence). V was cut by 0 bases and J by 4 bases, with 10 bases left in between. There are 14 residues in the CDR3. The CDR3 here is CAWSVPRGNQPQHF. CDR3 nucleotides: TGTGCCTGGAGTGTACCCAGGGGTAATCAGCCCCAGCATTTT. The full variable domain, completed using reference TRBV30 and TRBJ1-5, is SQTIHQWPATLVQPVGSPLSLECTVEGTSNPNLYWYRQAAGRGLQLLFYSVGIGQISSEVPQNLSASRPQDRQFILSSKKLLLSDSGFYLCAWSVPRGNQPQHFGDGTRLSIL.

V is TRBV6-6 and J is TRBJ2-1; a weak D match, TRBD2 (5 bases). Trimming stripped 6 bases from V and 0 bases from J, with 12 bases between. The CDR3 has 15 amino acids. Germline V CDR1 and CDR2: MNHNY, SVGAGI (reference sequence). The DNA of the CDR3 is TGTGCCAGCAGCCCGAGCGGAGGCTCCTACAATGAGCAGTTCTTC. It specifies CASSPSGGSYNEQFF.

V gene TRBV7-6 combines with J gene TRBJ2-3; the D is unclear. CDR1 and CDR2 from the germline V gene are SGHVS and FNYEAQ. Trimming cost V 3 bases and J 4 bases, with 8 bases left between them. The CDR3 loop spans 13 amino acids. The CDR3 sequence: CASSLGFADTQYF. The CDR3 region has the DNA TGTGCCAGCAGCTTGGGCTTTGCAGATACGCAGTATTTT.

The CDR3 here is CASRRALAVEETQYF. DNA for the CDR3: TGTGCCAGCAGAAGGGCACTAGCGGTAGAAGAGACCCAGTACTTC. The V and J genes are TRBV6-1 and TRBJ2-5; 8 nucleotides match TRBD2. Germline lookup yields CDR1 MNHNS and CDR2 SASEGT. The CDR3 totals 15 residues. Trimming cost V 6 bases and J 3 bases; bases outside gene matches: 9.

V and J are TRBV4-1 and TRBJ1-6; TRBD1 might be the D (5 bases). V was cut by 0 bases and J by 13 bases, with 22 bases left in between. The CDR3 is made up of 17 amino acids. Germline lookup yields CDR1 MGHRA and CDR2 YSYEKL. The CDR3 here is CASSQETQGKRGHPLHF. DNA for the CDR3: TGCGCCAGCAGCCAAGAGACGCAGGGCAAAAGGGGCCACCCCCTCCACTTT.

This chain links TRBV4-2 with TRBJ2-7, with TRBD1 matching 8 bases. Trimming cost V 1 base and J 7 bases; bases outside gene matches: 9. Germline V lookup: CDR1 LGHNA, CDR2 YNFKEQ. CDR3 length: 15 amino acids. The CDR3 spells CASSQARTGRLEQYF. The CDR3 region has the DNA TGTGCCAGCAGCCAAGCTAGGACAGGGAGGTTAGAGCAGTACTTC.

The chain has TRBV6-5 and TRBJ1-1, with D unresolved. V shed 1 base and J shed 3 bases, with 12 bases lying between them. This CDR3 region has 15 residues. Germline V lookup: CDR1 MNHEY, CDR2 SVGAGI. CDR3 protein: CASSYWTVGDTEAFF. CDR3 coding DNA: TGTGCCAGCAGTTACTGGACCGTCGGGGACACTGAAGCTTTCTTT.

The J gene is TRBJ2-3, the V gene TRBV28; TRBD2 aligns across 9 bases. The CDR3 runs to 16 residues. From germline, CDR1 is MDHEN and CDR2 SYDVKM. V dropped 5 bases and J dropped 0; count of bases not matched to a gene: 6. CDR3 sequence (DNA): TGTGCCAGCAGTAGAACAGCGGGAGGAAGCACAGATACGCAGTATTTT. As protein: CASSRTAGGSTDTQYF.

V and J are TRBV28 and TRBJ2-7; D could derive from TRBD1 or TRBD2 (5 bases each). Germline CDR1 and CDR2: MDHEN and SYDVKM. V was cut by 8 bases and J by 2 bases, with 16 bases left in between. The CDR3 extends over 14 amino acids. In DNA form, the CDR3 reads TGTGCCAGCGGTGGGACCGGTGGTCCCTACGAGCAGTACTTC. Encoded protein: CASGGTGGPYEQYF.